One sample yielded the 31 T cell receptor beta chains listed below, sequenced in a study of CD8+CD57+ T cells in acquired aplastic anemia. For CDR3 and TCR beta VDJ profiling, genomic DNA was the template used. TCRdb itself ran the reads through MiXCR, one entry per CDR3 protein. The profile shows some 150,000 distinct CDR3 sequences, about 70% of them singletons. Patients selected for sequencing had displayed CD8+CD57+ cell expansion by flow cytometry. Source material: sorted CD4+, CD8+, or CD8+CD57+ T cells (not recorded which) from PBMCs. All receptors derive from a human donor with aplastic anemia.

This clonotype was picked up a small number of times. V gene TRBV19 combines with J gene TRBJ2-3; D remains ambiguous. Germline-derived CDR1 and CDR2 are LNHDA and SQIVND (reference sequence). The CDR3 is made up of 14 amino acids. The ends were cut back, 7 bases at V and 0 bases at J, with 11 bases in the middle. CDR3 in amino acids: CASTSSFSTDTQYF. The DNA for the CDR3 is TGTGCCAGTACTAGTAGTTTTAGCACAGATACGCAGTATTTT. Full variable domain (outside the CDR3, taken from reference TRBV19 and TRBJ2-3): DGGITQSPKYLFRKEGQNVTLSCEQNLNHDAMYWYRQDPGQGLRLIYYSQIVNDFQKGDIAEGYSVSREKKESFPLTVTSAQKNPTAFYLCASTSSFSTDTQYFGPGTRLTVL.

V and J are TRBV24-1 and TRBJ2-3; D is possibly TRBD2 (6 bases). Germline V gene lookup returns CDR1 KGHDR and CDR2 SFDVKD. Trimming removed 7 bases at V and 2 bases at J, with 15 bases between. The CDR3 is 15 amino acids. The CDR3, as DNA: TGTGCCACCAGCTCACGGCGGGGCAACACAGATACGCAGTATTTT. It specifies CATSSRRGNTDTQYF.

The chain links TRBV29-1 to TRBJ2-7; D unresolved. V was cut by 2 bases and J by 1 base, with 9 bases left in between. The germline CDR1 and CDR2 sequences are SQVTM and ANQGSEA. There are 13 residues in the CDR3. The CDR3 nucleotides are TGCAGCGTTGAATTAGGTGGGTCCTACGAGCAGTACTTC. Translating it yields CSVELGGSYEQYF.

The chain recombines TRBV27 with TRBJ2-7, with TRBD1 identical over 7 bases. Germline trimming cut 5 bases from V and 4 bases from J; bases unmatched to any gene: 8. CDR3 length: 14 residues. The V gene's germline CDR1 is MNHEY and CDR2 SMNVEV (reference sequence). The CDR3, as DNA: TGTGCCAGCAGTGCATGGGACAGCTTTTACGAGCAGTACTTC. Its protein product is CASSAWDSFYEQYF.

This clonotype is a singleton in its sample. The chain links TRBV15 to TRBJ2-5, with D hard to call. V was clipped by 5 bases and J by 6 bases, with 10 bases between them. The germline V gene has CDR1 LNHNV and CDR2 YYDKDF (reference sequence). CDR3 size: 12 residues. This CDR3 is CATSLFVQTQYF. DNA for the CDR3: TGTGCCACCAGCCTATTCGTGCAGACCCAGTACTTC.

The rearrangement uses TRBV20-1 and TRBJ1-1; D not certain. Trimming shortened V by 6 bases and J by 8 bases, and 19 bases separated the two germline ends. The CDR3 spans 13 residues. Germline CDR1 reads DFQATT; CDR2 reads SNEGSKA (reference sequence). CDR3 bases: TGCAGTGCCAGCAGCCCGGGTGGTCTCGAAGCTTTCTTT. It encodes CSASSPGGLEAFF.

V gene TRBV4-1 combines with J gene TRBJ2-7; 7 bases align to TRBD2. Germline V gene sequence: CDR1 MGHRA, CDR2 YSYEKL. The length of the CDR3 is 14 residues. The CDR3 DNA reads TGCTCCAGCAGCCAAGCCCAGGGAGGGTACGAGAAGTACGTC. Encoded protein: CSSSQAQGGYEKYV.

The chain employs TRBV12-3 or TRBV12-4 and TRBJ1-2, with a possible D match to TRBD1 (6 bases). V was pared by 5 bases and J by 9 bases, with 10 bases between. This CDR3 contains 11 residues. In DNA, the CDR3 is TGTGCCAGCAGTCCCCAGGGGAGCTACACCTTC. Translated, it gives CASSPQGSYTF.

This clonotype was observed a few times. DNA for the CDR3: TGTGCCAGCAGTTTAGGGCGCGGGGATACTCGTGGCTACACCTTC. It encodes CASSLGRGDTRGYTF. This chain uses TRBV12-3 or TRBV12-4 with TRBJ1-2, with D hard to call. The length of the CDR3 is 15 residues. V was cut by 1 base and J by 7 bases, with 16 bases left in between.

Comments on this clonotype: At one boundary the junction diverges from the germline segment, which might be a read error. The chain is built from TRBV7-2 and TRBJ2-7; D is tentatively TRBD1 or TRBD2 (5 bases each). The CDR3 covers 14 residues. CDR1 and CDR2 (germline): SGHTA, FQGNSA. In nucleotides, the CDR3 is TGTGCCAGCAGCCCCTCATACCGGGACGCCCAAATCCTCTTC. This translates into CASSPSYRDAQILF. Full variable domain (outside the CDR3, taken from reference TRBV7-2 and TRBJ2-7): GAGVSQSPSNKVTEKGKDVELRCDPISGHTALYWYRQSLGQGLEFLIYFQGNSAPDKSGLPSDRFSAERTGGSVSTLTIQRTQQEDSAVYLCASSPSYRDAQILFGPGTRLTVT.

The gene calls are TRBV29-1 and TRBJ2-6; 7 bases line up with TRBD1. The ends lost 6 bases at V and 2 bases at J; junction bases unmatched: 4. The CDR3 is 14 residues long. The germline gives CDR1 SQVTM, CDR2 ANQGSEA. The CDR3 loop is CSVPDRAGANVLTF. CDR3 sequence (DNA): TGCAGCGTACCAGACAGGGCTGGGGCCAACGTCCTGACTTTC.

The chain is built from TRBV14 and TRBJ2-1, with unresolved D. Germline loops: CDR1 SGHDN, CDR2 FVKESK. Trimming removed 2 bases at V and 0 bases at J, with 8 bases between. This CDR3 contains 15 residues. The CDR3: CASSQLLGSYNEQFF. In DNA form, the CDR3 reads TGTGCCAGCAGCCAACTACTTGGCTCCTACAATGAGCAGTTCTTC.

As concerns this clonotype: An end of the junction does not agree with germline; a read error may underlie this. This CDR3 reads CAGSDSTGGNEQFF. The CDR3, as DNA: TGTGCCGGCAGTGACTCGACAGGGGGCAATGAGCAGTTCTTC. V gene TRBV6-4 combines with J gene TRBJ2-1; 9 bases line up with TRBD1. Germline lookup yields CDR1 MRHNA and CDR2 SNTAGT. This CDR3 is built from 14 residues.

The chain couples TRBV7-3 to TRBJ1-2; 7 bases are shared with TRBD1. The V and J ends lost 2 bases and 8 bases, in that order; junction bases with no gene match: 11. CDR1 and CDR2 from the germline V gene are SGHTA and FQGTGA. The CDR3 length is 15 residues. In DNA form, the CDR3 reads TGTGCCAGCAGCTTAGCCAGGGGGAGTGTGGAGGGCTACACCTTC. Protein sequence: CASSLARGSVEGYTF.

CDR3 nucleotides: TGCGCCAGCAGCTCCGGACTAGCGGGGGAGTACGAGCAGTACTTC. Translation: CASSSGLAGEYEQYF. The V and J genes are TRBV5-1 and TRBJ2-7; 13 nucleotides line up with TRBD2. Germline CDR1 is SGHRS and CDR2 is YFSETQ. V lost 3 bases, J lost 4 bases, and 4 bases stayed unmatched. This CDR3 is built from 15 residues.

The gene calls are TRBV7-9 and TRBJ2-3, with D tentatively TRBD2 (6 bases). The V gene lost 5 bases and the J gene lost 6 bases, with 15 bases spanning the gap. The CDR3 is 14 residues long. Germline lookup yields CDR1 SEHNR and CDR2 FQNEAQ (reference sequence). Here the CDR3 reads CASSTGTHGDTQYF. In DNA, the CDR3 is TGTGCCAGCAGCACCGGGACTCACGGGGATACGCAGTATTTT.

This chain joins TRBV24-1 and TRBJ2-7, with 8 nucleotides matching TRBD2. J was trimmed by 6 bases and V by 7 bases; bases with no gene match: 13. The germline V gene has CDR1 KGHDR and CDR2 SFDVKD. The CDR3 is 15 amino acids. CDR3 protein: CATSVEPLAGTEQYF. Written as DNA, the CDR3 is TGTGCCACCAGCGTCGAACCCCTAGCGGGCACCGAGCAGTACTTC.

The table lists this clonotype with a few counts. The gene calls are TRBV19 and TRBJ2-7; D might be TRBD2 (6 bases). V dropped 6 bases and J dropped 0 bases, with 12 bases sitting between them. The CDR3 spans 14 residues. Germline V gene sequence: CDR1 LNHDA, CDR2 SQIVND (reference sequence). DNA for the CDR3: TGTGCCAGTAGCGCTAGCGCTCCCTCCTACGAGCAGTACTTC. Translated, it gives CASSASAPSYEQYF.

There are many counts of this clonotype. The gene calls are TRBV20-1 and TRBJ2-7, with TRBD1 identical over 7 bases. The J segment lost 0 bases and the V segment lost 1 base, leaving 9 bases of the junction unmatched. Germline V gene sequence: CDR1 DFQATT, CDR2 SNEGSKA (reference sequence). The CDR3 has 16 amino acids. CDR3 protein: CSARGRLDRSSYEQYF. In DNA, the CDR3 is TGCAGTGCTAGAGGCCGTCTGGACAGGAGCTCCTACGAGCAGTACTTC.

In this sample, this clonotype turned up a few times. This chain links TRBV9 with TRBJ2-7; 9 bases align to TRBD2. The CDR3 sequence is 15 residues long. Germline assignment: CDR1 SGDLS and CDR2 YYNGEE. The junction had 11 bases not matched to a gene; V was cut back by 4 bases and J by 6 bases. The CDR3 DNA follows: TGTGCCAGCAGCCCCGGAGTAGCGGGGGACGGCGAGCAGTACTTC. Translated: CASSPGVAGDGEQYF.

This clonotype appeared a few times. The chain employs TRBV19 and TRBJ2-7, with D hard to call. The length of the CDR3 is 13 residues. V dropped 6 bases and J dropped 6 bases, with 15 bases sitting between them. Germline V gene sequence: CDR1 LNHDA, CDR2 SQIVND (reference sequence). The CDR3 DNA sequence: TGTGCCAGTAGCCAAGACAAGTCGGCCGAGCAGTACTTC. This translates into CASSQDKSAEQYF.

This clonotype was picked up many times. The chain carries TRBV15 and TRBJ2-1; possible D gene TRBD2, 7 bases. Trimming took 2 bases from V and 0 from J, leaving 14 bases between them. The CDR3 is 17 residues long. Per germline, CDR1 LNHNV and CDR2 YYDKDF (reference sequence). The DNA of the CDR3 is TGTGCCACCAGCAGATGGGGGGGCCCGAGCTCCTACAATGAGCAGTTCTTC. This codes for CATSRWGGPSSYNEQFF.

The chain has TRBV20-1 and TRBJ1-2; 8 bases match TRBD1. CDR3 length equals 13 residues. Germline V lookup: CDR1 DFQATT, CDR2 SNEGSKA (reference sequence). The trim removed 3 bases at V and 8 bases at J, leaving 8 bases unmatched. CDR3 amino acids: CSASAGQGSGYTF. The CDR3 nucleotides read TGCAGTGCTAGTGCCGGACAGGGTAGCGGCTACACCTTC.

The chain employs TRBV10-3 and TRBJ1-2; no definite D call. V shed 5 bases and J shed 1 base, with 8 bases lying between them. CDR1 ENHRY and CDR2 SYGVKD come from the germline V gene. The CDR3 sequence is 13 residues long. The CDR3 region has the DNA TGTGCCATCAGTCCGGAGGGTAACTATGGCTACACCTTC. Its translation: CAISPEGNYGYTF.

The rearrangement links TRBV5-5 to TRBJ1-1; D gene ambiguous. Germline-derived CDR1 and CDR2 are SGHKS and YYEKEE (reference sequence). Trimming shortened V by 6 bases and J by 1 base, and 13 bases separated the two germline ends. This CDR3 is built from 14 residues. The CDR3 here is CASKSRVGNTEAFF. CDR3 nucleotide sequence: TGTGCCAGCAAGTCAAGGGTTGGGAACACTGAAGCTTTCTTT.

The V gene is TRBV29-1, the J gene TRBJ2-7, with 7 bases matching TRBD1. CDR3 length equals 13 residues. Germline trimming cut 6 bases from V and 3 bases from J; bases unmatched to any gene: 8. Germline V gene sequence: CDR1 SQVTM, CDR2 ANQGSEA. CDR3 amino acids: CSVTTGSRYEQYF. CDR3 nucleotide sequence: TGCAGCGTCACGACAGGGAGCCGCTACGAGCAGTACTTC.

The chain recombines TRBV2 with TRBJ2-1; 8 nucleotides agree with TRBD2. Losses at the gene ends were 0 bases for V and 4 bases for J; bases not matched to a gene: 8. Germline CDR1 reads SNHLY; CDR2 reads FYNNEI. The CDR3 length is 17 residues. This chain's CDR3 is CASSEALLAEIYNEQFF. Written as DNA, the CDR3 is TGTGCCAGCAGTGAAGCGTTACTAGCGGAGATTTACAATGAGCAGTTCTTC.

Notes on this clonotype: The junction shows a germline mismatch at one end, possibly a read error. The V call is TRBV7-3, the J call TRBJ2-7, with 8 bases lining up with TRBD1. The germline V gene has CDR1 SGHTA and CDR2 FQGTGA. This CDR3 region has 14 residues. The CDR3 region is CASSLLGTGYEQYF. CDR3 nucleotides: TGCGCCAGCAGCCTCCTGGGGACAGGTTATGAGCAGTACTTC.

The CDR3 sequence is CATSDSGKDQYEQYF. CDR3 sequence (DNA): TGTGCCACCAGTGATTCTGGTAAGGACCAGTACGAGCAGTACTTC. The gene calls are TRBV24-1 and TRBJ2-7; no definite D call. Between the trimmed V and J ends, which lost 2 bases and 4 bases, there was a span of 14 bases. The germline V gene encodes CDR1 KGHDR and CDR2 SFDVKD. This CDR3 is built from 15 residues.

The rearrangement joins TRBV20-1 to TRBJ2-7; D perhaps matches TRBD2 (6 bases). The V gene lost 6 bases and the J gene lost 3 bases, with 12 bases spanning the gap. The germline V gene has CDR1 DFQATT and CDR2 SNEGSKA (reference sequence). The CDR3 spans 12 residues. CDR3 sequence reads: CSASRRDYEQYV. DNA for the CDR3: TGCAGTGCCAGTCGGCGGGACTACGAGCAGTACGTC.

This chain joins TRBV24-1 and TRBJ1-1; no definite D call. CDR3 length equals 14 residues. V lost 2 bases and J lost 10, with 16 bases in between. CDR1 KGHDR and CDR2 SFDVKD come from the germline V gene. In nucleotides, the CDR3 is TGTGCCACCAGTGATTCAGGAAGCGACAAAGGAGCTTTCTTT. It is translated as CATSDSGSDKGAFF.